The clone carrying this T cell receptor (beta chain) was found many times. CDR1 and CDR2 from the germline V gene are DFQATT and SNEGSKA (reference sequence). The CDR3 loop spans 17 amino acids. J lost 2 bases, V lost 0 bases, and 9 bases had no gene match. The data belong to a study of metastatic and nonmetastatic thyroid tumors. Before thyroid surgery, none of the patients had received any treatment. TCRdb re-called clones via MiXCR from the PCR reads. The sample holds tens of thousands of clones, about 12% seen once. This chain links TRBV20-1 with TRBJ2-2; 7 bases match TRBD2. The clonotype was recovered from a male donor with papillary thyroid cancer or a benign thyroid nodule (not recorded which). Some clones in this sample may be carry-over from other donors' samples. Sequenced input: blood. CDR3 sequence: CSARDRLAGSNTGELFF. CDR3 DNA sequence: TGCAGTGCTAGAGATCGACTAGCTGGGAGCAACACCGGGGAGCTGTTTTTT.